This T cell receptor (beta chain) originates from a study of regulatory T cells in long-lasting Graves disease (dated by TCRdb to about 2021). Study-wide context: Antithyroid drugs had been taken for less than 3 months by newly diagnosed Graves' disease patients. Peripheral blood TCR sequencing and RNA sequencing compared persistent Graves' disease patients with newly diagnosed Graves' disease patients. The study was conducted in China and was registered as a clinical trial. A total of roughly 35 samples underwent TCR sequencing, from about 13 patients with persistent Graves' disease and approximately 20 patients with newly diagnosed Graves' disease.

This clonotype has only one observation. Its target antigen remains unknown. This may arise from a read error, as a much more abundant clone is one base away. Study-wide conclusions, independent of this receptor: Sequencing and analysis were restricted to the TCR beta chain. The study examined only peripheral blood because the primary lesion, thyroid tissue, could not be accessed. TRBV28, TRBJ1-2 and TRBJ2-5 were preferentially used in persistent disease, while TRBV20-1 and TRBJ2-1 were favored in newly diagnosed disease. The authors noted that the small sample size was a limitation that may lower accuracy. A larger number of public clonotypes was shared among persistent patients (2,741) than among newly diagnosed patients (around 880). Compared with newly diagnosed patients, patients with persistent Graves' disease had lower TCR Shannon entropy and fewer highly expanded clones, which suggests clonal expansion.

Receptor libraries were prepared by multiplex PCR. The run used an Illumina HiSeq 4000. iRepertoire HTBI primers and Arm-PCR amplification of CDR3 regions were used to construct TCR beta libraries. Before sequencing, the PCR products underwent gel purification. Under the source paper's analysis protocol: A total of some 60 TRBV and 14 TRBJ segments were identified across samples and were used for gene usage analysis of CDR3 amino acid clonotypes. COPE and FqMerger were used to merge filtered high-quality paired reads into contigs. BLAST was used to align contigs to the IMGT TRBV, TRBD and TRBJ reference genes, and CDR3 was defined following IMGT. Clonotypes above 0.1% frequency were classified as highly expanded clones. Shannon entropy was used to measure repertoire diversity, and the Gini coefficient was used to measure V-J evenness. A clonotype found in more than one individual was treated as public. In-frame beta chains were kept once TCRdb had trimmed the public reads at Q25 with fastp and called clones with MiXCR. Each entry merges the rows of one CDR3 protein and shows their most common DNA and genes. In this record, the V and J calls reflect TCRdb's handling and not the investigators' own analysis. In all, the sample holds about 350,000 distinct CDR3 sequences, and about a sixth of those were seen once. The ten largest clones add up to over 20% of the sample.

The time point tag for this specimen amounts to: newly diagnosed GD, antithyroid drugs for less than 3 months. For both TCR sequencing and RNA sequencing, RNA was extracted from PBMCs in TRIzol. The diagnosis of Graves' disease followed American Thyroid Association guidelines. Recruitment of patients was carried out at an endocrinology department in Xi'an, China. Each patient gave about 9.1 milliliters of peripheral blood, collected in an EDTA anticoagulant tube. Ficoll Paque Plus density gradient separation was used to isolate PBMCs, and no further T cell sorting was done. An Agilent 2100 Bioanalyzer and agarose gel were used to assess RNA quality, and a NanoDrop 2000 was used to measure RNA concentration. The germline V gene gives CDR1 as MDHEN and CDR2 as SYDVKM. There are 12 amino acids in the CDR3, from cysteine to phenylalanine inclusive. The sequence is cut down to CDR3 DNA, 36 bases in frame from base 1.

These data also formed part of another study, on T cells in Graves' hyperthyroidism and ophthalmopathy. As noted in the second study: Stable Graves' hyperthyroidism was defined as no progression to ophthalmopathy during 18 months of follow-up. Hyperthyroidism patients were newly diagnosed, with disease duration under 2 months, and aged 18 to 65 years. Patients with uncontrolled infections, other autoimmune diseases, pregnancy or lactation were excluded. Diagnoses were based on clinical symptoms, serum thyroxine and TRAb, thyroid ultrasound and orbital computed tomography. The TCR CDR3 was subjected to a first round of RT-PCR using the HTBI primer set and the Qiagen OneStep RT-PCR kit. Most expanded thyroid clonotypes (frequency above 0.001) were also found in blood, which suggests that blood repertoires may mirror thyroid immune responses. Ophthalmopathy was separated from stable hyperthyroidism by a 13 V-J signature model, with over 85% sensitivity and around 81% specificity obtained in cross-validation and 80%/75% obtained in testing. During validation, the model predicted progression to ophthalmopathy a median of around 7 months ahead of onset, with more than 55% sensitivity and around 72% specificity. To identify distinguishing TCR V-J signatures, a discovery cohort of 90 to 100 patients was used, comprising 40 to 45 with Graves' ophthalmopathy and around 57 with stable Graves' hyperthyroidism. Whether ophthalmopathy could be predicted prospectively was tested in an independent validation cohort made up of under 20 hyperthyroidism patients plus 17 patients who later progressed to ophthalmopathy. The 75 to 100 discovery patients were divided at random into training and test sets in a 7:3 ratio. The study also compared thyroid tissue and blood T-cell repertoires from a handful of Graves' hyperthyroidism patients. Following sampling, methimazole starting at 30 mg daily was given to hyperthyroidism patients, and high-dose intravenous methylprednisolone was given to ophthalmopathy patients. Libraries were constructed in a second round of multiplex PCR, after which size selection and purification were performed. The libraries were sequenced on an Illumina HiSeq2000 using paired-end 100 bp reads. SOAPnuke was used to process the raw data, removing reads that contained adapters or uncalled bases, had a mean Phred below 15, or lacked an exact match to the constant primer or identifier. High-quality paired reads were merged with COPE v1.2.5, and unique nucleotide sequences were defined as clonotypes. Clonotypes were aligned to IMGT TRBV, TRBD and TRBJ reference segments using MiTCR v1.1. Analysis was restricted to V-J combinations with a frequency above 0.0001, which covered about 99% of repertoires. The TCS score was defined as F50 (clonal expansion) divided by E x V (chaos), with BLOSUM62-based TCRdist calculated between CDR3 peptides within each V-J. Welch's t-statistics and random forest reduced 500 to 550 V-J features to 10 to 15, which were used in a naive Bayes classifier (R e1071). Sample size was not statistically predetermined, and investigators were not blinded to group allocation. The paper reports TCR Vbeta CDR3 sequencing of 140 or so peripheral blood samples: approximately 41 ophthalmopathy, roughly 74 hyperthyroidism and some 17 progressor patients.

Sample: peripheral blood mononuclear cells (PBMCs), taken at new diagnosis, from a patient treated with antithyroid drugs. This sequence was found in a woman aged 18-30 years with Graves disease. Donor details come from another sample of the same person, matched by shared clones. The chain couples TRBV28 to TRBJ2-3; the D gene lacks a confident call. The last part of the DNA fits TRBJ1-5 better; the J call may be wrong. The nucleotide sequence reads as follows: TGTACGACTAGCACTCGCACAGATACGCAGCATTTT. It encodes CTTSTRTDTQHF.